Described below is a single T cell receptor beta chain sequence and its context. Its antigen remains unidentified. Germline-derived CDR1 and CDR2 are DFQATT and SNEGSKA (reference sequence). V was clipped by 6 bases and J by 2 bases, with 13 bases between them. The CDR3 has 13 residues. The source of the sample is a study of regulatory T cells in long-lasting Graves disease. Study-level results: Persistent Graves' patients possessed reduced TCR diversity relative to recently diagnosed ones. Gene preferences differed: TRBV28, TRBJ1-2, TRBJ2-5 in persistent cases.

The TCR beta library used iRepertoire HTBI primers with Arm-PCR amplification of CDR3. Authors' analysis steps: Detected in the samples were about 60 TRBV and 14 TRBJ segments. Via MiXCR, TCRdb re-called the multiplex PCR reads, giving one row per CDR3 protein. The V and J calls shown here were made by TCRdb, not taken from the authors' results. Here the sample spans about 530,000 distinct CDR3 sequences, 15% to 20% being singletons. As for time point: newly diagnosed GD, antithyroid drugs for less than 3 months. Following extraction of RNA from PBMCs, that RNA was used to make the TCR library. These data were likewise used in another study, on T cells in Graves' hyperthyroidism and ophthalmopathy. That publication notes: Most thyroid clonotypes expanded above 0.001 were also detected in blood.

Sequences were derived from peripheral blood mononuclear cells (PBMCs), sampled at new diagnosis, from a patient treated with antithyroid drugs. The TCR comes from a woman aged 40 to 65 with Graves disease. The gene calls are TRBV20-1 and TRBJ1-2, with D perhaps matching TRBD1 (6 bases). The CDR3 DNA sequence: TGCAGTGCCAAGGGGGTAACCAACTATGGCTACACCTTC. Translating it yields CSAKGVTNYGYTF.